This T cell receptor (beta chain) was sequenced during a study of blood T cell repertoires in COVID-19 (dated by TCRdb to the early 2020s). A note on the overall study: Samples from collaborators originated in the United States, Italy and Spain and spanned both the acute and convalescent phases of COVID-19. Samples came from the ongoing ImmuneRACE study (first 160 participants) plus 1,254 subjects from 6 global collaborators. A freely available public database, intended as a resource for researchers studying the immune response to SARS-CoV-2, is where the repertoires were released. The prospective study material was composed of cDNA or gDNA derived from T cells, B-cell-depleted T cells, or PBMCs. Nearly every sample came with metadata listing a de-identified subject ID, COVID-19 status, age in years and sex. The dataset comprised deeply sampled blood TCRbeta repertoires from subjects exposed to, actively infected with, or recovered from COVID-19. HLA class I and class II types, where available, came from metadata supplied by the sample provider rather than from assay-based typing.

Results and caveats for the whole study, not just this receptor: The quantity of clinical and demographic metadata differed by source and by participant and was supplied without curation.

Each collaborating institution followed its own protocols to collect whole blood in K2EDTA tubes. For TCRbeta analysis, collaborators shipped samples as frozen whole blood, isolated PBMCs, or DNA extracted from either of those sample types. TCRbeta CDR3 regions were amplified from genomic DNA using the immunoSEQ Assay, a bias-controlled multiplex PCR. The paper's data handling went like this. The number of nucleated cells in each sample was estimated from the amplification of reference gene primers within the assay. Sequence reads were collapsed and filtered to measure the absolute abundance of every unique TCRbeta CDR3 rearrangement. For each sample, productive Simpson clonality was calculated by taking the square root of Simpson's diversity index across productive rearrangements. This is the immuneACCESS table as TCRdb keeps it, with only in-frame sequences that have V and J called. A part of the clones is gone; compared with another copy, unresolved V genes explain less than half, and the rest is unexplained. V, J and clone size derive from that table, while D and trimming were established from the DNA sequence. Here the sample has about 42,000 clones; 75% to 90% occur a single time. The top ten hold approximately 20% of the sample.

Including cysteine and phenylalanine, the CDR3 has 18 amino acids. Of all the DNA, just the CDR3 is kept, 54 bases in frame from base 1. Details on this clone: It has no known antigen specificity. Base qualities are missing; no much larger clone stands one base away.

Sequencing used peripheral blood. Rearrangement joined TRBV21-1 to TRBJ2-6; no check of the table's D call, TRBD2, against the DNA was made. TRBV21-1 is recorded as a pseudogene. The origin of this receptor is a woman aged 80 or over in a cohort sampled during active or convalescent COVID-19. The DNA is TGTGCCAGCAGCAAAGAAAGGAGGGCCCTCTCTGGGGCCAACGTCCTGACTTTC. Its translation is CASSKERRALSGANVLTF.